This TCR beta chain derives from a study of shared clonotypes between healthy human individuals (dated by TCRdb to 2019 to 2021). With regard to the full study: A couple of women and a few men aged 18 to 49 years were included in the cohort. For each donor, CD4 naive and CD4 memory were each run on three plates, CD8 naive on two plates, and CD8 memory on one plate. To estimate repertoire size and how much clonotype sharing occurs between individuals, the study deeply sequenced the blood TCR repertoires of several healthy adults. To increase sequencing depth and limit assay-specific biases, different laboratories used diverse techniques to prepare libraries and sequence TCR repertoires. Leukapheresis yielded between about 0.94 and 8.9 billion PBMCs per donor. Broad study findings and their caveats: Only blood was sampled, and tissue TCR repertoires likely differ from those in blood. Compared with non-shared clonotypes, the clonotypes found in all four sorted-subset donors had higher generation probabilities. Pairwise subsampling indicated that sequencing depth was expected to affect the degree of clonotype sharing among donors. Naive subsets generally had larger estimated clonotype richness than memory subsets did. Even with the large sequencing depth, rarefaction of the sorted-subset datasets indicated that sequencing was incomplete. When four donors were compared, the shared fraction of clonotypes was around 5% for naive CD4, 3.5% to 4% for naive CD8, more than 2% for memory CD4, and roughly 0.43% for memory CD8. The genetic and exposure-history diversity represented was limited by the small number of donors.

The donors were healthy, HIV-negative adults who had no recently reported acute infections or vaccinations. Only Caucasian adults living in Nashville, Tennessee, USA were represented among the donors. CD4+ T cells were enriched through magnetic negative selection, after which naive cells were positively selected on CD45RA and the remaining negative fraction served as the memory subset. After blood collection by leukapheresis, PBMCs were isolated using Ficoll-Histopaque density gradient centrifugation and then cryopreserved in the vapor phase of liquid nitrogen. Analytical flow cytometry was used to check the purity and quantity of every magnetically sorted T cell population. From each sorted fraction, genomic DNA was isolated and quantified by UV absorbance on a Nanodrop 2000c. Using the deep immunoSEQ assay, multiplex PCR amplified TCR CDR3 regions from genomic DNA. Genomic DNA extracted from each cell subset was distributed evenly over all wells of several immunoSEQ 96-well plates, and each plate served as one replicate. For sorted subsets, around 200 ng genomic DNA, equal to tens of thousands of T cell genomes, was loaded into each replicate PCR. Purified libraries were measured with a Qubit 3.0 fluorometer, size-checked on a Bioanalyzer 2100, and measured again with the KAPA Library Quantification kit. Each immunoSEQ 96-well plate was sequenced on its own single-read 150-cycle Illumina NextSeq 550 flow cell. From the authors' description of their analysis: Because the immunoSEQ output included only junctional sequences and no quality scores, the filtering could not be the same as the filtering used for full-length reads. To assign V/J genes and CDR3, sequences were annotated using PyIR, a Python wrapper for IgBLAST v1.9, with IMGT germline references. Reads were filtered out if the reads had weak V/J assignments (E-value above 1e-6), no CDR3, stop codons, out-of-frame junctions, or ambiguous translated residues. V3J clonotypes were defined as sequences sharing the same inferred V gene, J gene, and CDR3 amino acid sequence. The percentage overlap between two repertoires was calculated by dividing the number of shared unique clonotypes by the size of the smaller repertoire. Three approaches were used to assess repertoire richness: RTK rarefaction, the Chao1 estimator, and Recon v2.1 estimates of unobserved clonotypes. OLGA was used to compute generation probabilities for all TCRbeta clonotypes that the gDNA method yielded from a handful of donors. In TCRdb, the immuneACCESS table is reduced to in-frame sequences with V and J assigned. These tables do not hold every clone; where another copy was compared, an unresolved V gene accounts for under half, and the others remain unexplained. The V and J calls and clone size are taken from that table; D and trimming were inferred from the DNA. The sample records about 1.1 million clones, 70% to 80% of which are singletons. Clones ranked in the top ten supply approximately 0.9% of the sample.

With regard to this clone: Which antigen it targets is not known. No much larger clonotype is one base removed from it; base qualities were not supplied. This specimen includes other DNA sequences encoding the same CDR3.

The germline V gene sets CDR1 to MDHEN and CDR2 to SYDVKM. Counted from cysteine to phenylalanine, this CDR3 has 12 amino acids. The entry retains the CDR3 DNA only, 36 bases that are in frame from base 1. The junction carries 11 bases between V and J, which are trimmed by 5 bases and 7 bases respectively. The sequenced material came from memory CD4+ T cells from PBMCs. Explained via the paper, the cell subset or site label denotes: CD45RA-negative fraction. This TCR came from a young man in good health. Some clones in this sample may be carry-over from other donors' samples. The chain uses TRBV28 and TRBJ1-2; a tentative D match to TRBD1 spans 5 bases. At the DNA level, the sequence is TGTGCCAGCAGTCTGCAGGGATTTGGCTACACCTTC. Its translation reads: CASSLQGFGYTF.